The T cell receptor beta chain described here comes from a study of sequential checkpoint blockade in melanoma. Study-wide context: After both sequences, patients received maintenance nivolumab.

TCRdb keeps only in-frame clones here, not all; method: immunoSEQ multiplex PCR. The sample records approximately 5,200 clones, roughly 77% being singletons. Germline CDR1 MNHEY, CDR2 SMNVEV (reference sequence). This CDR3 region has 17 residues. V lost 4 bases, J lost 4 bases, and 17 bases lay in between. Sample treatment: randomized to nivolumab then ipilimumab (arm A) or the reverse (arm B). The sequences come from CD8+ T cells sorted from blood (inferred from file names), collected from a patient given nivolumab and ipilimumab in sequence. The receptor's source is a human donor with melanoma. The genes are TRBV27 and TRBJ2-6; D might be TRBD2 (5 bases). The CDR3, as DNA: TGTGCCAGCAGTTCTCTAGCTCCCCTGGCCGGGGCCAACGTCCTGACTTTC. Translation gives CASSSLAPLAGANVLTF. Full variable domain (remainder filled in from reference TRBV27 and TRBJ2-6): EAQVTQNPRYLITVTGKKLTVTCSQNMNHEYMSWYRQDPGLGLRQIYYSMNVEVTDKGDVPEGYKVSRKEKRNFPLILESPSPNQTSLYFCASSSLAPLAGANVLTFGAGSRLTVL.